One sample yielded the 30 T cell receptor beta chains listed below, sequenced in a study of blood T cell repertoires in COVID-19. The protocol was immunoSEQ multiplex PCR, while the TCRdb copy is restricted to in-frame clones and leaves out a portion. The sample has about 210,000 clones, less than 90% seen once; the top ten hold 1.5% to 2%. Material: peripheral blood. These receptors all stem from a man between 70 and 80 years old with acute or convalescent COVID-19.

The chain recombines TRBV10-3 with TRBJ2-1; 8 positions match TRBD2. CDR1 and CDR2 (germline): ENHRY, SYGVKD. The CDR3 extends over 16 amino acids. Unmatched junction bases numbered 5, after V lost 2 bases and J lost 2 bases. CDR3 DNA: TGTGCCATCAGTGAGCTGACGGGAGGGCCCTACAATGAGCAGTTCTTC. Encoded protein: CAISELTGGPYNEQFF.

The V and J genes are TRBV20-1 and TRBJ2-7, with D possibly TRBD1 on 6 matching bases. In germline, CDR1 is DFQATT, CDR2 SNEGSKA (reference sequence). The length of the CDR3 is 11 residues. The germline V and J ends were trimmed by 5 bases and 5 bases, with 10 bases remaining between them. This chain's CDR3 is CSASGQNEQYF. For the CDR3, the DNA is TGCAGTGCTTCAGGACAGAACGAGCAGTACTTC.

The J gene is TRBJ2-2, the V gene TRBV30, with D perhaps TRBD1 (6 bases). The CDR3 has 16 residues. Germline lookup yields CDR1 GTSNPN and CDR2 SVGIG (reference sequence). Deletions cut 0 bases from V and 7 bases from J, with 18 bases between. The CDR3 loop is CAWSVLTRGRIGELFF. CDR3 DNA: TGTGCCTGGAGTGTACTGACCAGGGGAAGGATCGGGGAGCTGTTTTTT. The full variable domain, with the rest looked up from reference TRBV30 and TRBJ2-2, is SQTIHQWPATLVQPVGSPLSLECTVEGTSNPNLYWYRQAAGRGLQLLFYSVGIGQISSEVPQNLSASRPQDRQFILSSKKLLLSDSGFYLCAWSVLTRGRIGELFFGEGSRLTVL.

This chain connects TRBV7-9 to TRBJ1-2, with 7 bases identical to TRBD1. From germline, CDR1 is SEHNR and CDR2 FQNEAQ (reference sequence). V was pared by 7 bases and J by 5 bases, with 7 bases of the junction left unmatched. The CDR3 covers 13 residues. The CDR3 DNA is TGTGCCAGCACCAAGACAGGGCGTTATGGCTACACCTTC. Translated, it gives CASTKTGRYGYTF.

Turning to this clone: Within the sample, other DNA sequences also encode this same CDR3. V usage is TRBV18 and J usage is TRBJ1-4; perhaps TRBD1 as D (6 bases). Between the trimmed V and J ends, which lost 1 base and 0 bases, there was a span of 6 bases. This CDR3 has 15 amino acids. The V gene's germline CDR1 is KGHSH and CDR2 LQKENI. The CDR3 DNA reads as TGTGCCAGCTCACCACAGGGGGCAACTAATGAAAAACTGTTTTTT. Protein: CASSPQGATNEKLFF.

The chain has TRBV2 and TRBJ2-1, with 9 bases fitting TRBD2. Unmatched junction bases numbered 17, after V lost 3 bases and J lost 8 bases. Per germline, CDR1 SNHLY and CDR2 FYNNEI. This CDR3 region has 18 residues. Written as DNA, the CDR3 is TGTGCCAGCAGTGAGTCTCTAGCGGGATTCTCGGTGCAATATGAGCAGTTCTTC. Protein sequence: CASSESLAGFSVQYEQFF.

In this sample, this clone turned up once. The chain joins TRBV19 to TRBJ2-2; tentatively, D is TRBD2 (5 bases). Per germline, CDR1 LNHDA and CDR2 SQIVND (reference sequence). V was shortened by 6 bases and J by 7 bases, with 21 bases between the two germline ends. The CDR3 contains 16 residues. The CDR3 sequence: CASRARDGGPGGELFF. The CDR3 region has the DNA TGTGCCAGTAGGGCCAGAGACGGAGGCCCCGGCGGGGAGCTGTTTTTT.

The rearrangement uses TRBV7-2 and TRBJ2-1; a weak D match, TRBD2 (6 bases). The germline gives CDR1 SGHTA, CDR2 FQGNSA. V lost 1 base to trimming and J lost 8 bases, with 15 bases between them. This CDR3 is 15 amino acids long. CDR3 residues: CASSLVQAGPHEQFF. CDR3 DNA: TGTGCCAGCAGCTTAGTACAAGCGGGCCCCCATGAGCAGTTCTTC.

The CDR3 spells CATSDSLPGTGNTEAFF. CDR3 in DNA: TGTGCCACCAGTGATTCCCTACCGGGGACAGGGAACACTGAAGCTTTCTTT. This sequence joins TRBV24-1 and TRBJ1-1, with TRBD1 matching over 8 bases. The germline V gene has CDR1 KGHDR and CDR2 SFDVKD. The CDR3 spans 17 residues. J gave up 1 base and V 2 bases, and 8 bases lay outside the gene matches.

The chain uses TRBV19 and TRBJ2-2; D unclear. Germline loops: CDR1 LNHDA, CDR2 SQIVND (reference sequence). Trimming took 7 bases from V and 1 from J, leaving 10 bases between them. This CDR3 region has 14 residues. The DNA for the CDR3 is TGTGCCAGTATCCGAGCTCAGAACACCGGGGAGCTGTTTTTT. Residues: CASIRAQNTGELFF.

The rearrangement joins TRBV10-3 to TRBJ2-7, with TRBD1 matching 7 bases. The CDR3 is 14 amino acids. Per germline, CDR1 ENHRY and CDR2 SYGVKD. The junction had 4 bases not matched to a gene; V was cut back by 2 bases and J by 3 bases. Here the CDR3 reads CAISEEQGFYEQYF. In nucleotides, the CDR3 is TGTGCCATCAGTGAGGAACAGGGGTTCTACGAGCAGTACTTC.

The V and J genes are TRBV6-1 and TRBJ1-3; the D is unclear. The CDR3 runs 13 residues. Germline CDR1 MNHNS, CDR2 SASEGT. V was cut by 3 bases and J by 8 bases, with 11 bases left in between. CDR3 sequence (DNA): TGTGCCAGCAGTGATGTAATCGGTCACACCATATATTTT. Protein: CASSDVIGHTIYF.

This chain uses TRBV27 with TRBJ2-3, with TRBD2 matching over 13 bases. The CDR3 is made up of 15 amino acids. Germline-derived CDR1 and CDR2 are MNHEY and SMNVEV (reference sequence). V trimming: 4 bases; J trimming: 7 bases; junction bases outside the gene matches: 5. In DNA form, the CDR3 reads TGTGCCAGCAGTTCGGGGACTAGCGGGATGTATACGCAGTATTTT. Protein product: CASSSGTSGMYTQYF.

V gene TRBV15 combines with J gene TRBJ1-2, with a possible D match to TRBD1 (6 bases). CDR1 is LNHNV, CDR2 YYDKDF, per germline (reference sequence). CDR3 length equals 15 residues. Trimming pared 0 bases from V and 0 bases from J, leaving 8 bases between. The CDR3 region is CATSREDSPNYGYTF. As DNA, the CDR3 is TGTGCCACCAGCAGAGAGGACAGTCCTAACTATGGCTACACCTTC.

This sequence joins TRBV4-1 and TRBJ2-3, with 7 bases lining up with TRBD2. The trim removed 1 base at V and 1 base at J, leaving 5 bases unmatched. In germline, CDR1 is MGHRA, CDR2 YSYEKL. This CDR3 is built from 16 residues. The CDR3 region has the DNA TGCGCCAGCAGCCAAGGGGGGGGTGGCGGCACAGATACGCAGTATTTT. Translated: CASSQGGGGGTDTQYF.

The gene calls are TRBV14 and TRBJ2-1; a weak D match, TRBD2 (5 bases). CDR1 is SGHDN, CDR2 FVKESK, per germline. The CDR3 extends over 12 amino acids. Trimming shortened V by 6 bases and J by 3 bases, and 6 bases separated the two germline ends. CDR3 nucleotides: TGTGCCAGCAGTGGAGGCTACAATGAGCAGTTCTTC. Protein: CASSGGYNEQFF.

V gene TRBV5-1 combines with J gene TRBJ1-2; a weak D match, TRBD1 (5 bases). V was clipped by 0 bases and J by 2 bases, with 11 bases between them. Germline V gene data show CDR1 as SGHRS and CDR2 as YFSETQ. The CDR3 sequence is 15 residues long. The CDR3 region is CASSLDQGTNYGYTF. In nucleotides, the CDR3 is TGCGCCAGCAGCTTGGATCAGGGCACGAACTATGGCTACACCTTC.

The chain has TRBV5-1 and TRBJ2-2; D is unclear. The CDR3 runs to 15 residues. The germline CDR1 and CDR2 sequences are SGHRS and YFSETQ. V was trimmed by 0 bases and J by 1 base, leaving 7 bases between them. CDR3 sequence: CASSLVAGNTGELFF. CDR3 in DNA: TGCGCCAGCAGCTTGGTCGCAGGGAACACCGGGGAGCTGTTTTTT.

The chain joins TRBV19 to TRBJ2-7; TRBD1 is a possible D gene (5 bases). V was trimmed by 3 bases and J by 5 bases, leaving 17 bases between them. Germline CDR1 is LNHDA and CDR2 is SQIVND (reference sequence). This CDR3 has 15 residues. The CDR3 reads CASSIPGAGSNEQYF. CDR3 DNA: TGTGCCAGTAGTATCCCTGGGGCAGGGTCCAACGAGCAGTACTTC.

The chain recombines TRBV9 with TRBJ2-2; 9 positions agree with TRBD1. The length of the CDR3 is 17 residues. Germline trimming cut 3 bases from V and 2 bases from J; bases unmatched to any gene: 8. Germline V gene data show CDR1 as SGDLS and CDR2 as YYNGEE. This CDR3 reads CASSDHLGQGNTGELFF. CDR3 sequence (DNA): TGTGCCAGCAGCGATCACTTGGGACAGGGAAACACCGGGGAGCTGTTTTTT.

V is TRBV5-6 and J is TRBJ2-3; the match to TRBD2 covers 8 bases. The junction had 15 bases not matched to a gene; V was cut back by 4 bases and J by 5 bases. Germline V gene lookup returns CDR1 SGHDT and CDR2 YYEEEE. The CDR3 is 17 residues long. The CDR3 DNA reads TGTGCCAGCAGCACGCGGTATGGAGCGGGAGTCGAAGATACGCAGTATTTT. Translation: CASSTRYGAGVEDTQYF. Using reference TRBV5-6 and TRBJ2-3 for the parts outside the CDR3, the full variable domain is DAGVTQSPTHLIKTRGQQVTLRCSPKSGHDTVSWYQQALGQGPQFIFQYYEEEERQRGNFPDRFSGHQFPNYSSELNVNALLLGDSALYLCASSTRYGAGVEDTQYFGPGTRLTVL.

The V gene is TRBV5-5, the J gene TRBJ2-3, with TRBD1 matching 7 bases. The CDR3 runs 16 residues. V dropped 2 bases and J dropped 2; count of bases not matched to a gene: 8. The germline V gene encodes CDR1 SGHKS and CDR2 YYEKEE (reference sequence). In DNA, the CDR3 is TGTGCCAGCAGCTTCGGCGAGGGGGCGTTCACAGATACGCAGTATTTT. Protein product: CASSFGEGAFTDTQYF.

The CDR3 region has the DNA TGTGCCAGCAGCCCGACAGTATCCGCCTACAATGAGCAGTTCTTC. This translates into CASSPTVSAYNEQFF. The chain carries TRBV6-6 and TRBJ2-1; D might be TRBD1 (5 bases). Germline loops: CDR1 MNHNY, CDR2 SVGAGI (reference sequence). The CDR3 loop spans 15 amino acids. V lost 6 bases, J lost 2 bases, and 14 bases lay in between.

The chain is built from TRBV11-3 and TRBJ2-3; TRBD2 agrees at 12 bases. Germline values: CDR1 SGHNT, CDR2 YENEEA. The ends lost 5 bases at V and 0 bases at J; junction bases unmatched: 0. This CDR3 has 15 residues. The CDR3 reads CASSLAGGSTDTQYF. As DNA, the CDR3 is TGTGCCAGCAGCCTAGCGGGAGGGAGCACAGATACGCAGTATTTT. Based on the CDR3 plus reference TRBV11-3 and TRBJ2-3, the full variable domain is EAGVVQSPRYKIIEKKQPVAFWCNPISGHNTLYWYLQNLGQGPELLIRYENEEAVDDSQLPKDRFSAERLKGVDSTLKIQPAELGDSAVYLCASSLAGGSTDTQYFGPGTRLTVL.

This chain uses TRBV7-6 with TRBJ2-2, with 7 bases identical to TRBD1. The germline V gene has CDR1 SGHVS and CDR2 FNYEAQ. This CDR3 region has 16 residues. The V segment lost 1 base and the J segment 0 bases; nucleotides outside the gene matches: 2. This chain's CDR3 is CASSLGQGTNTGELFF. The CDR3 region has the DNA TGTGCCAGCAGCTTAGGACAGGGAACGAACACCGGGGAGCTGTTTTTT.

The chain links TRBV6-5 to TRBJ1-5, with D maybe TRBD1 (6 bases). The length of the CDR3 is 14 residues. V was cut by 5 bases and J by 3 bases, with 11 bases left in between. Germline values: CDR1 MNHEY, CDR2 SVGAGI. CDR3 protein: CASSPQGYNQPQHF. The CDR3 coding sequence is TGTGCCAGCAGTCCACAGGGCTACAATCAGCCCCAGCATTTT.

CDR3 region: CASSQGIYRSKAKNIQYF. The CDR3 nucleotides are TGTGCCAGCAGCCAGGGAATTTACAGGTCGAAAGCCAAAAACATTCAGTACTTC. The chain uses TRBV3-1 (or the pseudogene TRBV3-2) and TRBJ2-4; possible D gene TRBD1, 5 bases. The germline V and J ends were trimmed by 3 bases and 0 bases, with 18 bases remaining between them. This CDR3 has 18 amino acids. Germline V lookup: CDR1 LGHDT, CDR2 YNNKEL (reference sequence).

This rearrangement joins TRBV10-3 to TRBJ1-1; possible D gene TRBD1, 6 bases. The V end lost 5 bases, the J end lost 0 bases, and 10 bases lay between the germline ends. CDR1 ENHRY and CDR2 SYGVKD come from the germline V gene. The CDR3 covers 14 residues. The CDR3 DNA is TGTGCCATCAGTTTTGGACAGATGAACACTGAAGCTTTCTTT. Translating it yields CAISFGQMNTEAFF.

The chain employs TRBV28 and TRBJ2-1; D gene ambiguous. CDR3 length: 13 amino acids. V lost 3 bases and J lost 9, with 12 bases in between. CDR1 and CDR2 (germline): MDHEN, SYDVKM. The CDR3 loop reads CASSFSGSAEQFF. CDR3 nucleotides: TGTGCCAGCAGTTTTTCGGGTTCGGCTGAGCAGTTCTTC.

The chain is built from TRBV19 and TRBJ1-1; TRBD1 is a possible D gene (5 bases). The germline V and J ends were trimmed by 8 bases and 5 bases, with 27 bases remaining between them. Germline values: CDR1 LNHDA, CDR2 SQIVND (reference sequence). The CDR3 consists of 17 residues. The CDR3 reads CASAQPPLRGGFTEAFF. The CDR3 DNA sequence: TGTGCCAGTGCTCAACCACCCTTACGGGGGGGATTTACTGAAGCTTTCTTT.